This T cell receptor (beta chain) was obtained from a study of molecular identifiers for immune sequencing clone quantification. Background on the study: The replicates split RNA from around 20,000 or 100,000 naive CD8 cells five ways and sequenced four. Notes on the study in general: Whereas naive cells kept under 1% of molecules in clones above 20 RNA copies, such clones held over 98% in effectors. Reportedly, one cell's Jurkat TCR RNA was detected within 1,200,000 naive CD8 cells.

The V and J ends lost 3 bases and 7 bases respectively, with 10 bases between them. This CDR3 has 12 amino acids. The V gene's germline CDR1 is SGHTA and CDR2 FQGNSA. TCRdb processed the PCR reads anew with MiXCR; each CDR3 protein has one entry. The sample has about 510,000 distinct CDR3 sequences, around 23% seen once; the top ten hold 0.7% to 0.9%. This clonotype was observed many times. Its antigen remains unknown. Libraries from naive CD8 cells were generated from about 20,000 to 1,000,000 sorted cells (with 10%, 30% or 50% RNA). Sequenced input: naive CD8+ T cells from blood, with Jurkat cell RNA spiked in. Subset here: FACS-sorted CD8+CD4-CCR7+CD45RA+ naive T cells. The source is a human donor in good health. Some libraries in this study had Jurkat cell RNA spiked in. The chain joins TRBV7-2 to TRBJ2-7; unclear D gene. This CDR3 is CASSFDSGEQYF. CDR3 nucleotide sequence: TGTGCCAGCAGCTTCGATAGTGGGGAGCAGTACTTC.